The 6 T cell receptor beta chains presented below share a single source sample, sequenced in a study of blood T cell repertoires in COVID-19. This table comes from immunoSEQ multiplex PCR, and its TCRdb copy is limited to in-frame clones, with some not included. Among under 200,000 clones listed, 85% to 90% were seen once. The sample comprised peripheral blood. Receptor source: a man in his forties with active or convalescent COVID-19.

The rearrangement joins TRBV7-8 to TRBJ1-5; 7 bases fit TRBD1. CDR1 and CDR2 (germline): SGHVS, FQNEAQ. J lost 3 bases, V lost 8 bases, and 4 bases had no gene match. The CDR3 spans 13 residues. The DNA for the CDR3 is TGTGCCAGCTCTGGACAGGACAATCAGCCCCAGCATTTT. It translates to CASSGQDNQPQHF.

The V and J genes are TRBV18 and TRBJ1-6, with D possibly being TRBD1 (6 bases). The germline V gene has CDR1 KGHSH and CDR2 LQKENI. V was clipped by 2 bases and J by 0 bases, with 14 bases between them. The CDR3 consists of 18 residues. The chain's CDR3 is CASSPYVQGSSYNSPLHF. CDR3 in DNA: TGTGCCAGCTCACCATACGTCCAGGGGAGCTCCTATAATTCACCCCTCCACTTT. Full variable domain (outside the CDR3, taken from reference TRBV18 and TRBJ1-6): NAGVMQNPRHLVRRRGQEARLRCSPMKGHSHVYWYRQLPEEGLKFMVYLQKENIIDESGMPKERFSAEFPKEGPSILRIQQVVRGDSAAYFCASSPYVQGSSYNSPLHFGNGTRLTVT.

Of note for this clone: This sample includes further DNA sequences coding for the same CDR3. J is TRBJ2-7 and V is TRBV18; 10 nucleotides match TRBD1. Germline V gene data show CDR1 as KGHSH and CDR2 as LQKENI. This CDR3 has 14 amino acids. V was clipped by 6 bases and J by 4 bases; unmatched bases: 6. The CDR3 spells CASSPGTGAYEQYF. CDR3 in DNA: TGTGCCAGCTCCCCAGGGACAGGGGCTTACGAGCAGTACTTC.

This sequence joins TRBV15 and TRBJ1-4, with 12 bases lining up with TRBD1. Germline V gene data show CDR1 as LNHNV and CDR2 as YYDKDF (reference sequence). CDR3 length: 15 residues. V lost 5 bases, J lost 7 bases, and 5 bases stayed unmatched. CDR3 in DNA: TGTGCCACCAGCCCTCGGGACAGGGGGCGTGAAAAACTGTTTTTT. Translating gives CATSPRDRGREKLFF.

The genes are TRBV6-1 and TRBJ1-6; no definite D call. The CDR3 is 16 residues long. V was shortened by 3 bases and J by 2 bases, with 11 bases between the two germline ends. Per germline, CDR1 MNHNS and CDR2 SASEGT. The CDR3 is CASSDDAGTYNSPLHF. The CDR3 DNA sequence: TGTGCCAGCAGTGACGACGCGGGTACCTATAATTCACCCCTCCACTTT.

This clone was counted only a few times. The chain is built from TRBV9 and TRBJ2-5; a possible D gene is TRBD2 (6 bases). V was trimmed by 1 base and J by 5 bases, leaving 15 bases between them. Germline V lookup: CDR1 SGDLS, CDR2 YYNGEE. The CDR3 runs 15 residues. The CDR3 is CASSVTGVGMETQYF. The DNA of the CDR3 is TGTGCCAGCAGCGTAACGGGAGTAGGGATGGAGACCCAGTACTTC.